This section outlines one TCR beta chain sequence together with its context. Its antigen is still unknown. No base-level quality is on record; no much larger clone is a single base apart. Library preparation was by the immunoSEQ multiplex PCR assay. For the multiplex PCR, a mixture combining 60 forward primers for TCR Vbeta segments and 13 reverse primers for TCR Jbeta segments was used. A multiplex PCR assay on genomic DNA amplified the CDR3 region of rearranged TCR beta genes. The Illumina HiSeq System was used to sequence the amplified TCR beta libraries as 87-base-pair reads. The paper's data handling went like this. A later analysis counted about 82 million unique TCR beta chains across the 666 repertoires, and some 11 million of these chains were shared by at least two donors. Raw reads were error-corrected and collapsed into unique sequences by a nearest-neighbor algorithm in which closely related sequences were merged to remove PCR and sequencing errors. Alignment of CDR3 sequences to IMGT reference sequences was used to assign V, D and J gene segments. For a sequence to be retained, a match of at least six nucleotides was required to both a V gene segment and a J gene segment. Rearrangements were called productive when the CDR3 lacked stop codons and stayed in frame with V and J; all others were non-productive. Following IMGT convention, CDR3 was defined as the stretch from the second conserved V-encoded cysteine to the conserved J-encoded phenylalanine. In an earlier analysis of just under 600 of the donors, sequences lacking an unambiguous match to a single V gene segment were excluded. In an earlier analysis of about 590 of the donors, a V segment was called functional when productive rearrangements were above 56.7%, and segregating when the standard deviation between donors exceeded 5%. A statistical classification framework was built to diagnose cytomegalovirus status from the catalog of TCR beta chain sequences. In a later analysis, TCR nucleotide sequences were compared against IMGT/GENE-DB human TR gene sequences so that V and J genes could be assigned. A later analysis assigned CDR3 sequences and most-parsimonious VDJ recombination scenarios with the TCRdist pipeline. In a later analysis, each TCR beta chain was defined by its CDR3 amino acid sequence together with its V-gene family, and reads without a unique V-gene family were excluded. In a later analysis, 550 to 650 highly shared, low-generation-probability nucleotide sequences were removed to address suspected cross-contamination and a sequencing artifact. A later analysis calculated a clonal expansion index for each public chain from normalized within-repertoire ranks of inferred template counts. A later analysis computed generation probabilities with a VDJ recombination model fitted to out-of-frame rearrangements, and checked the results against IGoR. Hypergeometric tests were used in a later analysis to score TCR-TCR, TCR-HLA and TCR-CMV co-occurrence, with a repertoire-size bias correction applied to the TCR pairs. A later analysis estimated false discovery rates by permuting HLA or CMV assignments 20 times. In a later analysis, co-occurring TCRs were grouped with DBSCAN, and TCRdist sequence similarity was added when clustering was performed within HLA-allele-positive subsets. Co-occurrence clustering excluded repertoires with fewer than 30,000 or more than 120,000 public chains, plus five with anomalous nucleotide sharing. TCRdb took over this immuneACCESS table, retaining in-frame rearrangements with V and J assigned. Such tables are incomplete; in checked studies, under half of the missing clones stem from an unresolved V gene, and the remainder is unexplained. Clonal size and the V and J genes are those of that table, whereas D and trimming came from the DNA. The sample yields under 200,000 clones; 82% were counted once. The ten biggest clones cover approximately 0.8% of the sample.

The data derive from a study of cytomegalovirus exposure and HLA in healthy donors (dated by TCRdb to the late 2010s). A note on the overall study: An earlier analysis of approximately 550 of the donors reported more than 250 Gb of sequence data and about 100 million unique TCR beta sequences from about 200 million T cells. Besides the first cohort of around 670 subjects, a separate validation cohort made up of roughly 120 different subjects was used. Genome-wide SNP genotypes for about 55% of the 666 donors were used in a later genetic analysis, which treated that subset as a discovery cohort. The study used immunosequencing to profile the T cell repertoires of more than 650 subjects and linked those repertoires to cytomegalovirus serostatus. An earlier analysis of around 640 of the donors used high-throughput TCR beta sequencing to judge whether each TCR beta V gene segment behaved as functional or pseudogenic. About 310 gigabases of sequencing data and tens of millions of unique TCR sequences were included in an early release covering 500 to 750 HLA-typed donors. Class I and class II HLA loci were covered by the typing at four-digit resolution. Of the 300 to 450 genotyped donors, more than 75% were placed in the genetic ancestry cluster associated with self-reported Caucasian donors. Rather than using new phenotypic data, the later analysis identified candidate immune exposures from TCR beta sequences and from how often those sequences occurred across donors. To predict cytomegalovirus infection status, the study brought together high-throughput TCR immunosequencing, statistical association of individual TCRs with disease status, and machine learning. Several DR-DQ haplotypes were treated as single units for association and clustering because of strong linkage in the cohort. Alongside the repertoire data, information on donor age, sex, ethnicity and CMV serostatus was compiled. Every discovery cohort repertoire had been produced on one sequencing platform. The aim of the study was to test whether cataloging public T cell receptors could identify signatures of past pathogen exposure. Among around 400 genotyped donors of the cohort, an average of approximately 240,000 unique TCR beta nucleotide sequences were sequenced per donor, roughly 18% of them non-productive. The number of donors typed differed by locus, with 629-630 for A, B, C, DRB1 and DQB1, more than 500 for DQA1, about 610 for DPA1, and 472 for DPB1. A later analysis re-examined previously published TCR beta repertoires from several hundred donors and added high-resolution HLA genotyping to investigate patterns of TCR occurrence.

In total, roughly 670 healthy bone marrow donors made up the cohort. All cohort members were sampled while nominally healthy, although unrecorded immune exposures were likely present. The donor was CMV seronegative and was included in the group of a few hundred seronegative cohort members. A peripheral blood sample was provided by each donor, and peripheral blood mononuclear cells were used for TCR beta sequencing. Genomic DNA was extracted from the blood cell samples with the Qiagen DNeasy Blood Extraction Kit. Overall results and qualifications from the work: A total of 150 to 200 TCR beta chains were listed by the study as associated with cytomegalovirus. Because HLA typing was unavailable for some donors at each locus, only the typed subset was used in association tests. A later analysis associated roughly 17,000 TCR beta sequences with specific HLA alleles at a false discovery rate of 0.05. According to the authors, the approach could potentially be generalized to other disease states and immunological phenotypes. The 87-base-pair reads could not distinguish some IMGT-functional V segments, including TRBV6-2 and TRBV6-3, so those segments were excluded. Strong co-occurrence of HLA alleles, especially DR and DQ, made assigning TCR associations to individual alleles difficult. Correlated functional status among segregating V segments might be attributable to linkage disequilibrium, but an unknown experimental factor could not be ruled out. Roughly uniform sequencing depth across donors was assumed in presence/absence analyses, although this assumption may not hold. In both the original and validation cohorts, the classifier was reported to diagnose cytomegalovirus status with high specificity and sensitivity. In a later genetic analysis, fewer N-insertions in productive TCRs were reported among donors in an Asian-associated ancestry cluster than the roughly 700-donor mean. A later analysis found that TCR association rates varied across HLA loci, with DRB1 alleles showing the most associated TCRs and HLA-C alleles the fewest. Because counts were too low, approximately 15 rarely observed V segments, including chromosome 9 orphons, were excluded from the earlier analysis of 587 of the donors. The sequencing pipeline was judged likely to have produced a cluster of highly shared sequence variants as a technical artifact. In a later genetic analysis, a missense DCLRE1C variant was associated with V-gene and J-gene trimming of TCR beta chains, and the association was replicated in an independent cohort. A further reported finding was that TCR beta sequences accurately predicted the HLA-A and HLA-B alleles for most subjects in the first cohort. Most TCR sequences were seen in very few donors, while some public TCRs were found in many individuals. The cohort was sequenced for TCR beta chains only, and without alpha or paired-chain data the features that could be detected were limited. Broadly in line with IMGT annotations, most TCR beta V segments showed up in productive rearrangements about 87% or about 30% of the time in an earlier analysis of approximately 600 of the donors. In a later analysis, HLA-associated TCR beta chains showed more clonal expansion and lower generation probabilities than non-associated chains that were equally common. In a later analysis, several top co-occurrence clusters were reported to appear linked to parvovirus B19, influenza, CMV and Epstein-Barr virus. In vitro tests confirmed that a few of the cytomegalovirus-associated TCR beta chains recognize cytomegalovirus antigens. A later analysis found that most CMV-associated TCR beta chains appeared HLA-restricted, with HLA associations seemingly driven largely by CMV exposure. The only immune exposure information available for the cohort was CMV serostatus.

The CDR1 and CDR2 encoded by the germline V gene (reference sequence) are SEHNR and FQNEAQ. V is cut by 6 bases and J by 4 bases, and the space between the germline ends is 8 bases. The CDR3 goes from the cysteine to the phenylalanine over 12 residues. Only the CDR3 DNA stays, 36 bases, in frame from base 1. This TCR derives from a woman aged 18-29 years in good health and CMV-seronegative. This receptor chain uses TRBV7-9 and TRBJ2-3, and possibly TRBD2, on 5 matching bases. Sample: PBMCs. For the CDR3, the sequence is CASRGSADTQYF. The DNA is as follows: TGTGCCAGCAGGGGGAGTGCAGATACGCAGTATTTT.